This is a list of T cell receptor beta chains from one sample in a study of shared clonotypes between healthy human individuals. Assay used: immunoSEQ multiplex PCR; TCRdb lists only in-frame clones, some missing. The sample contains around 1.6 million clones, approximately 98% of which appear only once. Sequencing was done on a sample of naive CD4+ T cells sorted from blood. The receptors were gathered from a man aged 30-40 years in good health. CDR3s include the opening cysteine and the closing phenylalanine or tryptophan.

j_gene,v_gene,CDR3aa
TRBJ2-1,TRBV11-2,CASLKPGTRTYNEQFF
TRBJ2-5,TRBV27,CASSPRGRGEYGETQYF
TRBJ2-3,TRBV20-1,CSAALDTQYF
TRBJ1-2,TRBV18,CASSRTGGNDGYTF
TRBJ2-7,TRBV10-2,CASSAIRTSVEQYF
TRBJ1-1,TRBV7-9,CASGITGGRDEAFF
TRBJ2-1,TRBV5-5,CASSLLAGAPNEQFF
TRBJ2-1,TRBV5-1,CASSLGGLAGVNEQFF
TRBJ2-1,TRBV11-2,CASSPSLSYNEQFF
TRBJ2-1,TRBV11-2,CASSQGLANNEQFF
TRBJ2-7,TRBV11-2,CASSSPKWPPSYEQYF
TRBJ2-2,TRBV7-2,CASNSGLAATGELFF
TRBJ2-7,TRBV19,CASSSRDRVQYF
TRBJ2-1,TRBV27,CASSFVSSYNEQFF
TRBJ1-5,TRBV6-4,CASREAGFYSNQPQHF
TRBJ2-5,TRBV12-5,CASGTGTKGQETQYF
TRBJ2-3,TRBV7-3,CASSLVATQLHF
TRBJ2-1,TRBV15,CATSIGVWGYNEQFF
TRBJ2-3,TRBV5-1,CASSSAGAPDTQYF
TRBJ2-5,TRBV6-6,CASSYSTSGQETQYF
TRBJ2-1,TRBV2,CASTDLSGRAKNEQFF
TRBJ1-5,TRBV21-1,CASSKKTQYSNQPQHF
TRBJ2-2,TRBV6-5,CASSTTGGTGELFF
TRBJ2-3,TRBV11-2,CASSKRVGSDTDTQYF
TRBJ2-1,TRBV30,CAWRDRRSAGNEQFF
TRBJ2-1,TRBV5-6,CASSGGPYNEQFF
TRBJ2-7,TRBV19,CASSMAGQRYEQYF
TRBJ2-5,TRBV6-1,CASGGPRETQYF